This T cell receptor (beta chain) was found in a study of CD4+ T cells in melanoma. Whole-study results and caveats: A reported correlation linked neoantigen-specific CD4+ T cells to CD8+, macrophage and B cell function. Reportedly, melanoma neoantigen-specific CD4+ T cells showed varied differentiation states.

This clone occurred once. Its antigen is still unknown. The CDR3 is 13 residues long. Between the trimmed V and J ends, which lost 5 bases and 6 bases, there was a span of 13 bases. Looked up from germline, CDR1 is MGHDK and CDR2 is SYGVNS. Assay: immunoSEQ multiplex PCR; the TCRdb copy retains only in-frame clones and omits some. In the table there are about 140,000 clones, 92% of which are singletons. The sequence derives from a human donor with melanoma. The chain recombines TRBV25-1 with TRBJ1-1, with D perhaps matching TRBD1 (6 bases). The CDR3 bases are TGTGCCAGCAGTTTCCTTAGGGGGGCTGAAGCTTTCTTT. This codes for CASSFLRGAEAFF.